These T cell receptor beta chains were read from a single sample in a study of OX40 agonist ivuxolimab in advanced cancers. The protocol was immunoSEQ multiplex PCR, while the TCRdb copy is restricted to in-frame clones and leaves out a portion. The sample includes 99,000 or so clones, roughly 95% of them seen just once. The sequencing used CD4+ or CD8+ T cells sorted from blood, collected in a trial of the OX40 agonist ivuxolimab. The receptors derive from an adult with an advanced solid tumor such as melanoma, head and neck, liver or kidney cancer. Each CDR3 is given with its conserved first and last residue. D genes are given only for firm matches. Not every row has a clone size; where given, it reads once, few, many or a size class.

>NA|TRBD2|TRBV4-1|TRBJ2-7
CASSQGQGLAGGLTYEQYF
TGCGCCAGCAGCCAAGGACAGGGGCTAGCGGGAGGGTTAACCTACGAGCAGTACTTC
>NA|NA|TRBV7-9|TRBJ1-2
CAGQGTVNYGYTF
TGTGCCGGCCAAGGAACAGTGAACTATGGCTACACCTTC
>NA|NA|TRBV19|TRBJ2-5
CASSMGPHRAVWETQYF
TGTGCCAGTAGTATGGGTCCTCACAGGGCGGTTTGGGAGACCCAGTACTTC
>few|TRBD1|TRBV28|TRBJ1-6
CASSLSQGNNSPLHF
TGTGCCAGCAGTTTATCACAGGGGAATAATTCACCCCTCCACTTT
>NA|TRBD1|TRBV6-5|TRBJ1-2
CASRDRGSDGYTF
TGTGCCAGCAGGGACAGGGGTTCAGATGGCTACACCTTC
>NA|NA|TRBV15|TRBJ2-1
CATSRDLATGPYVNEQFF
TGTGCCACCAGCAGAGATTTGGCTACAGGGCCCTACGTAAATGAGCAGTTCTTC
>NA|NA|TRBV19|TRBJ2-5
CATKGGEETQYF
TGTGCCACCAAGGGGGGGGAAGAGACCCAGTACTTC
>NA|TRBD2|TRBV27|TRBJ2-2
CASRPGERGTGELFF
TGTGCCAGCCGACCGGGGGAGCGGGGCACCGGGGAGCTGTTTTTT
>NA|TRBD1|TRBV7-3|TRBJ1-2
CASSPTGEGYGYTF
TGTGCCAGCAGCCCGACAGGGGAAGGGTATGGCTACACCTTC
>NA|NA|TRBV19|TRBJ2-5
CASSTGGRETQYF
TGTGCCAGTAGTACAGGCGGTCGAGAGACCCAGTACTTC
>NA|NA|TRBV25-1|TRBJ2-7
CASSYAGIGSYEQYF
TGTGCCAGCAGCTATGCAGGGATCGGATCCTACGAGCAGTACTTC
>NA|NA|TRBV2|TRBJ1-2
CASTSFPGGDYGYTF
TGTGCCAGCACCTCTTTCCCCGGGGGAGACTATGGCTACACCTTC
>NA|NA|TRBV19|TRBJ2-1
CASSFGNEQFF
TGTGCAAGTAGTTTTGGCAATGAGCAGTTCTTC
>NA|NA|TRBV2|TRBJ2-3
CASSPAADTQYF
TGTGCCAGCAGTCCCGCGGCAGATACGCAGTATTTT
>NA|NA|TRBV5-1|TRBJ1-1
CASSLFGNTEAFF
TGCGCCAGCAGCTTGTTCGGGAACACTGAAGCTTTCTTT
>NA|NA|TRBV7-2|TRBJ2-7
CASSFGLYEQYF
TGTGCCAGCAGCTTCGGCCTTTACGAGCAGTACTTC
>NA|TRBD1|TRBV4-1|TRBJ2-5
CASSERQGAETQYF
TGCGCCAGCAGCGAACGACAGGGGGCTGAGACCCAGTACTTC
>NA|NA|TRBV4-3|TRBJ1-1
CASSQTGVRGTEAFF
TGCGCCAGCAGCCAAACCGGGGTTAGGGGCACTGAAGCTTTCTTT
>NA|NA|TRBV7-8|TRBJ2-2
CASSLVPTSNTGELFF
TGTGCCAGCAGCTTAGTCCCTACCTCGAACACCGGGGAGCTGTTTTTT